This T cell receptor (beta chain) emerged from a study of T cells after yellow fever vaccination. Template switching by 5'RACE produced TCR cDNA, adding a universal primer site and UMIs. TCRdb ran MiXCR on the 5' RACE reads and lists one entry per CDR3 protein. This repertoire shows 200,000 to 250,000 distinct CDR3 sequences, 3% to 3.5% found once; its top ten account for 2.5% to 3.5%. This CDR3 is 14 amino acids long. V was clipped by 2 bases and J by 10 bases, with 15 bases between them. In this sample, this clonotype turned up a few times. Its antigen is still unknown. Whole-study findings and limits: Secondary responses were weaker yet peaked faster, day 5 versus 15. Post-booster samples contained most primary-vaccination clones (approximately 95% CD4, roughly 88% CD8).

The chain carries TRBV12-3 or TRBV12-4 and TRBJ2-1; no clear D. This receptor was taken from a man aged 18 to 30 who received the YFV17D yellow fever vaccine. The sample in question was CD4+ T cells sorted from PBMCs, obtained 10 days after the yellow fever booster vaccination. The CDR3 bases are TGTGCCAGCAGTTTAATTAGGCCCCTCTTGGAGCAGTTCTTC. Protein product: CASSLIRPLLEQFF.